This TCR beta chain appears in the sequencing data of a study of blood T cells in healthy people across ages. The germline CDR1 and CDR2 sequences are ENHRY and SYGVKD. This CDR3 spans 15 amino acids. With respect to this clonotype: What it binds is unknown.

With a J-beta primer mix and a sample-barcoded 5' primer, a second PCR ran roughly 6 to 12 cycles. From the 5' RACE reads, TCRdb called clonotypes with MiXCR, one entry per CDR3 protein. The profile covers about 1.4 million distinct CDR3 sequences, with around 59% appearing a single time and 6.5% to 8.5% taken by the ten largest. Findings and limits, study-wide: Since the PBMCs were unsorted, naive and antigen-experienced cells could not be conclusively compared.

Sequencing was done on a sample of blood. This sequence joins TRBV10-3 and TRBJ2-7; 7 bases agree with TRBD1. Judging by the DNA end, TRBJ2-5 fits better; the J call may be wrong. This sequence originates from a man aged 18 to 29 in good health. The CDR3 sequence: CAISDGTGAKETQYF. CDR3 in DNA: TGTGCCATCAGTGACGGAACAGGGGCTAAAGAGACCCAGTACTTC.